Sequencing of this T cell receptor (beta chain) was carried out in a study of blood T cells in healthy people across ages. Study-level findings and limits: Age brought a roughly linear fall in TCR beta diversity measured per million T cells.

After removal of 0 bases from V and 6 bases from J, the junction contained 5 bases not matched to a gene. Per the germline V gene, CDR1 is DFQATT and CDR2 is SNEGSKA (reference sequence). This CDR3 contains 15 residues. A second PCR of 7 to 11 cycles used a sample-barcoded 5' primer and a J-beta primer mix. MiXCR, run by TCRdb on the 5' RACE reads, gives a single entry per CDR3 protein. The sample lists 850,000 to 1,300,000 distinct CDR3 sequences; under 45% were seen once. This clonotype was seen more than once but under ten times. The target antigen is unknown. The sequence was collected from a woman aged 60-70 years in good health. This chain connects TRBV20-1 to TRBJ2-1; 10 bases fit TRBD2. Sequencing was done on a sample of blood. The CDR3 loop reads CSARDPLAGANEQFF. DNA of the CDR3: TGCAGTGCTAGAGATCCCCTAGCGGGAGCCAATGAGCAGTTCTTC.